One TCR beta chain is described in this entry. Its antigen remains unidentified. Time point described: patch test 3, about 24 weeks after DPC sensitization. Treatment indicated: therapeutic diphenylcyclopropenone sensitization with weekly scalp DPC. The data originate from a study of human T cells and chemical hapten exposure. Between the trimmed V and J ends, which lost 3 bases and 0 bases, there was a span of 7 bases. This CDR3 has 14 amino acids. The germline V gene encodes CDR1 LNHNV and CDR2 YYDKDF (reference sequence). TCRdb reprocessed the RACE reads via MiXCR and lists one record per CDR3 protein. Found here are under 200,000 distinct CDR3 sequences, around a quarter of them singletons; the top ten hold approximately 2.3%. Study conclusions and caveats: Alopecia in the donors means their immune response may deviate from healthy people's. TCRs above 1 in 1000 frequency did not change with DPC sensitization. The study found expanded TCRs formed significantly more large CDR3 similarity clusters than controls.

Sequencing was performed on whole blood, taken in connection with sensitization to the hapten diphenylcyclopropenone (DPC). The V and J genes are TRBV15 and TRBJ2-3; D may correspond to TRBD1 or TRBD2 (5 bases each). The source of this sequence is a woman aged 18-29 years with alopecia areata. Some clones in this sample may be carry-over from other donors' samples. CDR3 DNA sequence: TGTGCCACCAGCAGGGGGGTGAGCACAGATACGCAGTATTTT. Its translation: CATSRGVSTDTQYF.